The next 15 T cell receptor beta chains were all read from a single sample in a study of CD8+CD57+ T cells in acquired aplastic anemia. TCR beta VDJ and CDR3 profiles were obtained from a genomic DNA template. TCRdb used MiXCR to reprocess the reads, holding one entry per CDR3 protein. The sample holds some 210,000 distinct CDR3 sequences, over 60% seen once. Sequencing was done on a sample of sorted CD4+, CD8+, or CD8+CD57+ T cells (not recorded which) from PBMCs. The receptor set was obtained from a human donor in good health.

The chain is built from TRBV24-1 and TRBJ1-1; 7 bases align to TRBD1. CDR1 is KGHDR, CDR2 SFDVKD, per germline. J was trimmed by 1 base and V by 7 bases; bases with no gene match: 2. This CDR3 contains 13 residues. DNA for the CDR3: TGTGCCACCAGAACAGGGGCGAACACTGAAGCTTTCTTT. Amino acid sequence: CATRTGANTEAFF.

V gene TRBV20-1 combines with J gene TRBJ2-1, with D perhaps given as TRBD1 or TRBD2 (6 bases each). Trimming removed 6 bases from V and 5 bases from J, with 17 bases in between. Germline CDR1 is DFQATT and CDR2 is SNEGSKA (reference sequence). The CDR3 spans 14 residues. The CDR3 sequence is CSAQKGGSDNEQFF. The CDR3 bases are TGCAGTGCCCAAAAGGGGGGTTCCGACAATGAGCAGTTCTTC.

V gene TRBV20-1 combines with J gene TRBJ2-7; 8 bases are a match to TRBD1. V gave up 3 bases and J gave up 4 bases; unmatched junction bases: 8. Germline CDR1 reads DFQATT; CDR2 reads SNEGSKA (reference sequence). The CDR3 has 14 residues. For the CDR3, the DNA is TGCAGTGCTAGCCGCACAGGGGGATCGTACGAGCAGTACTTC. Its protein is CSASRTGGSYEQYF.

A word on this clonotype: A read error may produce the germline difference seen at one junction end. The chain links TRBV12-3 or TRBV12-4 to TRBJ2-4; no definite D call. The CDR3 is 15 residues long. The DNA for the CDR3 is TGTGACAGCAGTTTAAGAGGTTCGATCAAAAACATTCAGTACTTC. This translates into CDSSLRGSIKNIQYF.

The CDR3 nucleotides read TGTGCCAGCAGCCCCCCTGGATTGGGGACTAATGAAAAACTGTTTTTT. Protein: CASSPPGLGTNEKLFF. This chain joins TRBV7-9 and TRBJ1-4; D unresolved. The CDR3 length is 16 residues. The germline V gene encodes CDR1 SEHNR and CDR2 FQNEAQ (reference sequence). V was clipped by 5 bases and J by 2 bases, with 15 bases between them. The variable domain in full, completed from reference TRBV7-9 and TRBJ1-4, reads DTGVSQNPRHKITKRGQNVTFRCDPISEHNRLYWYRQTLGQGPEFLTYFQNEAQLEKSRLLSDRFSAERPKGSFSTLEIQRTEQGDSAMYLCASSPPGLGTNEKLFFGSGTQLSVL.

This clonotype was detected a few times. The chain joins TRBV24-1 to TRBJ2-7; D is unclear. Per germline, CDR1 KGHDR and CDR2 SFDVKD. V was clipped by 3 bases and J by 12 bases, with 14 bases between them. The CDR3 spans 12 residues. The CDR3 loop is CATSDGVSPAYF. CDR3 coding DNA: TGTGCCACCAGTGATGGGGTGTCTCCGGCGTACTTC.

The chain uses TRBV5-5 and TRBJ2-7, with D perhaps matching TRBD2 (5 bases). Per the germline V gene, CDR1 is SGHKS and CDR2 is YYEKEE (reference sequence). The CDR3 loop spans 15 amino acids. Trimming removed 4 bases at V and 0 bases at J, with 14 bases between. The DNA of the CDR3 is TGTGCCAGCAGCGGTCTAAATGGGAGCTCCTACGAGCAGTACTTC. Translating it yields CASSGLNGSSYEQYF. The full variable domain, completed using reference TRBV5-5 and TRBJ2-7, is DAGVTQSPTHLIKTRGQQVTLRCSPISGHKSVSWYQQVLGQGPQFIFQYYEKEERGRGNFPDRFSARQFPNYSSELNVNALLLGDSALYLCASSGLNGSSYEQYFGPGTRLTVT.

The chain links TRBV14 to TRBJ1-1, with D possibly TRBD1 on 5 matching bases. V lost 6 bases and J lost 6, with 11 bases in between. The CDR3 sequence is 12 residues long. Germline CDR1 reads SGHDN; CDR2 reads FVKESK. The CDR3, as DNA: TGTGCCAGCAGTTTATGGGGGGCTGAAGCTTTCTTT. It is translated as CASSLWGAEAFF.

V gene TRBV24-1 combines with J gene TRBJ2-3; 8 bases are a match to TRBD1. The CDR3 is 15 amino acids. The ends lost 3 bases at V and 6 bases at J; junction bases unmatched: 7. Per germline, CDR1 KGHDR and CDR2 SFDVKD. The CDR3 sequence: CATSDPDRVGDTQYF. The CDR3 DNA is TGTGCCACCAGTGATCCGGACAGGGTAGGCGATACGCAGTATTTT.

The chain is built from TRBV7-2 and TRBJ2-1; D remains ambiguous. CDR1 SGHTA and CDR2 FQGNSA come from the germline V gene. The CDR3 runs to 16 residues. Trimming shortened V by 7 bases and J by 2 bases, and 18 bases separated the two germline ends. The CDR3 bases are TGTGCCAGCACCTTGTTCAACCCAACCCCCTACAATGAGCAGTTCTTC. Its protein product is CASTLFNPTPYNEQFF.

The table lists this clonotype with a count of one. The rearrangement joins TRBV19 to TRBJ2-1; perhaps TRBD2 as D (6 bases). The CDR3 is made up of 13 amino acids. V dropped 4 bases and J dropped 2 bases, with 6 bases sitting between them. Germline CDR1 is LNHDA and CDR2 is SQIVND (reference sequence). In DNA, the CDR3 is TGTGCCAGTAGTAGGACTACCTACAATGAGCAGTTCTTC. It encodes CASSRTTYNEQFF. Filled out from reference TRBV19 and TRBJ2-1, the complete variable domain reads DGGITQSPKYLFRKEGQNVTLSCEQNLNHDAMYWYRQDPGQGLRLIYYSQIVNDFQKGDIAEGYSVSREKKESFPLTVTSAQKNPTAFYLCASSRTTYNEQFFGPGTRLTVL.

This clonotype was seen just once. The chain carries TRBV10-1 and TRBJ2-5; perhaps TRBD2 as D (5 bases). Trimming took off 8 bases at V and 4 bases at J, with 17 bases between the two ends. CDR3 size: 14 residues. CDR1 WNHNN and CDR2 SYGVQD come from the germline V gene (reference sequence). The DNA for the CDR3 is TGCGCCAGCGTCGTTTTCGGGGTCGGAGAGACCCAGTACTTC. It is translated as CASVVFGVGETQYF.

V and J are TRBV5-1 and TRBJ2-3, with D perhaps TRBD2 (6 bases). Per the germline V gene, CDR1 is SGHRS and CDR2 is YFSETQ. V lost 2 bases to trimming and J lost 0 bases, with 10 bases between them. This CDR3 spans 15 amino acids. The DNA of the CDR3 is TGCGCCAGCAGCTTTCGGGGGACTAGCACAGATACGCAGTATTTT. Its translation: CASSFRGTSTDTQYF.

This clonotype was counted many times. The chain recombines TRBV11-2 with TRBJ1-1; D is unresolved. Deletions cut 6 bases from V and 8 bases from J, with 13 bases between. Germline values: CDR1 SGHAT, CDR2 FQNNGV. CDR3 size: 12 residues. CDR3 protein: CASSPLEEEAFF. The CDR3 bases are TGTGCCAGCAGTCCCTTGGAGGAAGAAGCTTTCTTT.

This clonotype was recorded at least ten times. The chain combines TRBV14 with TRBJ1-4, with a tentative D call TRBD1 (6 bases). From germline, CDR1 is SGHDN and CDR2 FVKESK. The CDR3 covers 15 residues. The V end lost 1 base, the J end lost 6 bases, and 12 bases lay between the germline ends. As DNA, the CDR3 is TGTGCCAGCAGCCAAGTAGGGGGGCCGGATGAAAAACTGTTTTTT. Its protein is CASSQVGGPDEKLFF.